Described below is a single T cell receptor (beta chain) sequence and its context. Its binding antigen is unknown. Within one base of it there is no much larger clone, and no base qualities were kept. The CDR3 spans 16 residues, from the cysteine through the phenylalanine. Of the read, only the CDR3 DNA is kept; its 48 bases are in frame from base 1. CDR1 and CDR2 (MDHEN, SYDVKM) derive from the germline V gene. The V end loses 5 bases and the J end loses 0 bases, and a stretch of 14 bases separates them. TCRbeta CDR3 regions were amplified from genomic DNA using the immunoSEQ Assay, a bias-controlled multiplex PCR. The original pipeline was this. Within the assay, amplification of reference gene primers was used to estimate how many nucleated cells each sample contained. Sequence reads were collapsed and filtered to measure the absolute abundance of every unique TCRbeta CDR3 rearrangement. Productive Simpson clonality was computed per sample as the square root of Simpson's diversity index over productive rearrangements. The clones in this table, taken by TCRdb from immuneACCESS, are in-frame only. Not every clone is retained; where verified, under half of the shortfall comes from an unresolved V gene, and the cause of the rest is unknown. That table is the source of V, J and clone size, and D and trimming were worked out from the DNA. The sample table holds more than 85,000 clones, of which 87% were seen once. The ten largest clones take up about 17% of the sample.

The source of the sample is a study of blood T cell repertoires in COVID-19 (TCRdb year 2020). Turning to the overall study: Samples covering the acute and convalescent phases of COVID-19 were provided by collaborators in the United States, Italy and Spain. The samples were drawn from two sources: the first 160 participants of the ongoing ImmuneRACE study, and 950 to 1,500 subjects contributed by 6 global collaborators. The prospective study material was composed of cDNA or gDNA derived from T cells, B-cell-depleted T cells, or PBMCs. The dataset comprised deeply sampled blood TCRbeta repertoires from subjects exposed to, actively infected with, or recovered from COVID-19. Where available, HLA class I and class II types were taken from metadata supplied by the sample provider and were not determined by assay-based typing. Nearly every sample came with metadata listing a de-identified subject ID, COVID-19 status, age in years and sex. The repertoires were made available in a free public database intended to serve as a resource for research on the immune response to SARS-CoV-2. General findings and caveats noted by the study authors: The amount of clinical and demographic metadata varied by source and participant and was provided uncurated.

Collaborating institutions collected whole blood in K2EDTA tubes following their own protocols. For TCRbeta analysis, collaborator samples were shipped as frozen whole blood, as isolated PBMCs, or as DNA extracted from either sample type. Specimen: peripheral blood. The TCR comes from a human donor in a cohort sampled during active COVID-19. This chain joins TRBV28 to TRBJ2-4, and the D gene may be TRBD1, 6 bases matching. The CDR3 reads CASSIQGPLAKNIQYF. The sequenced DNA is TGTGCCAGCAGTATACAGGGACCCCTAGCCAAAAACATTCAGTACTTC.